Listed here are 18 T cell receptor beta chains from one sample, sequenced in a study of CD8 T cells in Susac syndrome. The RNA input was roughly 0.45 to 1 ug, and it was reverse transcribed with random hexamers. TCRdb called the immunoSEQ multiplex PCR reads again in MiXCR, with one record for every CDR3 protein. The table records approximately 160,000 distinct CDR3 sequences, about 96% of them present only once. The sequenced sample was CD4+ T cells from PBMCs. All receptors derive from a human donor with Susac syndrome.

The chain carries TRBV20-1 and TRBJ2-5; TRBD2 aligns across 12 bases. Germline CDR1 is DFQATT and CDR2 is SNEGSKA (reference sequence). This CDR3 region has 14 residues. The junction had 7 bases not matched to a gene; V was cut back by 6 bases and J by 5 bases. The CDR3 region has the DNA TGCAGTGCCGTTCGGACTAGCGGGACTGAGACCCAGTACTTC. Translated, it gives CSAVRTSGTETQYF.

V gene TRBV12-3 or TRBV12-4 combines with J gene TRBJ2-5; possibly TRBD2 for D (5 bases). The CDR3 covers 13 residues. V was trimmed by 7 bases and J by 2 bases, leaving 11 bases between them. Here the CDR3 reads CASTSLGQETQYF. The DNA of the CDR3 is TGTGCCAGCACCTCACTAGGGCAAGAGACCCAGTACTTC.

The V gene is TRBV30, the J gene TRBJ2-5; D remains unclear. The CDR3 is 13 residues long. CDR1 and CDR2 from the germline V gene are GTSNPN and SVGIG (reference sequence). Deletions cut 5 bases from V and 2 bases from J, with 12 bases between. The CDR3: CAWSGGRQETQYF. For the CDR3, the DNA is TGTGCCTGGTCAGGCGGTAGACAAGAGACCCAGTACTTC. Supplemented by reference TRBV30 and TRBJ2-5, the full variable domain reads SQTIHQWPATLVQPVGSPLSLECTVEGTSNPNLYWYRQAAGRGLQLLFYSVGIGQISSEVPQNLSASRPQDRQFILSSKKLLLSDSGFYLCAWSGGRQETQYFGPGTRLLVL.

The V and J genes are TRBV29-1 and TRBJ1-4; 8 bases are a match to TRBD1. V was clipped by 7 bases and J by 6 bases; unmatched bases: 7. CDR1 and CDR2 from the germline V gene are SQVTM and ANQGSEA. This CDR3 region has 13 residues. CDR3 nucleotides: TGCAGCGCCTCCGGGACAGGCCATGAAAAACTGTTTTTT. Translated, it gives CSASGTGHEKLFF.

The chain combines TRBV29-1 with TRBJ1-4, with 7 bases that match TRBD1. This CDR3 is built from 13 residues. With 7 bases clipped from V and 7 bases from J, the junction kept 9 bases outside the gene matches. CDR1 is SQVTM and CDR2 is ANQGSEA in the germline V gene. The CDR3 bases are TGCAGCGCTTGGGAGGGGGCGGTTGAAAAACTGTTTTTT. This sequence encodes CSAWEGAVEKLFF.

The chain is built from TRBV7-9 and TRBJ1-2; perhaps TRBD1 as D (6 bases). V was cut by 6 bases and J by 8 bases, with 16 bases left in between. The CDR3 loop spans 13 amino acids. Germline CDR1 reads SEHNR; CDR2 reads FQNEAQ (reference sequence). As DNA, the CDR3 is TGTGCCAGCAGTCCCCCGGGACACTGGGGCTACACCTTC. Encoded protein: CASSPPGHWGYTF.

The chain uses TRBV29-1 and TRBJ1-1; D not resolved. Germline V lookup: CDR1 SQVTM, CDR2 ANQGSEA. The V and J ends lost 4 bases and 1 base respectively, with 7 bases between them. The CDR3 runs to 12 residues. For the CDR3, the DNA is TGCAGCGTTGGTTCTTGGAACACTGAAGCTTTCTTT. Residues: CSVGSWNTEAFF.

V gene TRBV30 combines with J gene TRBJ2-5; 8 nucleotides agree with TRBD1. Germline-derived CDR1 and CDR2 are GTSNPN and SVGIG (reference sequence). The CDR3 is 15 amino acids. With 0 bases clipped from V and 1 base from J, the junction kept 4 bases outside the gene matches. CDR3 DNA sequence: TGTGCCTGGAGTGTCGGACAGGGAACCCAAGAGACCCAGTACTTC. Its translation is CAWSVGQGTQETQYF. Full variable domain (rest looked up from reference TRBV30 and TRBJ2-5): SQTIHQWPATLVQPVGSPLSLECTVEGTSNPNLYWYRQAAGRGLQLLFYSVGIGQISSEVPQNLSASRPQDRQFILSSKKLLLSDSGFYLCAWSVGQGTQETQYFGPGTRLLVL.

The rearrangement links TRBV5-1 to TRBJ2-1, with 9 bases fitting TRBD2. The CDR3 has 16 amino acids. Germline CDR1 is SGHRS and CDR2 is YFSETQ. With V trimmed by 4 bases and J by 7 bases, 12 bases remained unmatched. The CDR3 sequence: CASSPELAGGFNEQFF. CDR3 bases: TGCGCCAGCAGCCCAGAACTTGCGGGAGGGTTTAATGAGCAGTTCTTC.

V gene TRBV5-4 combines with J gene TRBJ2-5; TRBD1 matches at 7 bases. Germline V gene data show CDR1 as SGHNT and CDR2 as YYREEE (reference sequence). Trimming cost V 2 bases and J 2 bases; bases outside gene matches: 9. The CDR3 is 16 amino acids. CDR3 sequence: CASSFYRGEQQETQYF. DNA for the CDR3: TGTGCCAGCAGCTTTTACAGGGGAGAACAGCAAGAGACCCAGTACTTC.

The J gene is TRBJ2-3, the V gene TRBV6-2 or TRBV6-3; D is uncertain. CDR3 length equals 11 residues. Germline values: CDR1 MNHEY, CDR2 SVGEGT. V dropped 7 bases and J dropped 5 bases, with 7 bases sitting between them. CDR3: CASTQGDTQYF. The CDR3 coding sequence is TGTGCCAGCACCCAAGGAGATACGCAGTATTTT.

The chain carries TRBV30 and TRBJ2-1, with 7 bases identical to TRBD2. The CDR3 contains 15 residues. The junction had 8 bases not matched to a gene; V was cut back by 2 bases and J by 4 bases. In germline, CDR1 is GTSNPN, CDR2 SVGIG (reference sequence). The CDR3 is CAWSSPTGGYNEQFF. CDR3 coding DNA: TGTGCCTGGAGTAGCCCTACCGGGGGGTACAATGAGCAGTTCTTC.

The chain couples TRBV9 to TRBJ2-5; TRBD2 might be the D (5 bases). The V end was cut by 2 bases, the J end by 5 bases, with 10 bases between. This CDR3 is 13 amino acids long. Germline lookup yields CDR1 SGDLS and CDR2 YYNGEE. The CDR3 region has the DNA TGTGCCAGCAGCGTCCGGGGAATGGAGACCCAGTACTTC. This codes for CASSVRGMETQYF. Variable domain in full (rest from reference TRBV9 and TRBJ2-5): DSGVTQTPKHLITATGQRVTLRCSPRSGDLSVYWYQQSLDQGLQFLIQYYNGEERAKGNILERFSAQQFPDLHSELNLSSLELGDSALYFCASSVRGMETQYFGPGTRLLVL.

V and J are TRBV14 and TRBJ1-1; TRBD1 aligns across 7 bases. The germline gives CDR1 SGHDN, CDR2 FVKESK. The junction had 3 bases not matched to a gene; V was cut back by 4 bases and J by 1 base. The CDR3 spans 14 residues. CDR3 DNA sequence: TGTGCCAGCAGCCGGACAGGCTCGAACACTGAAGCTTTCTTT. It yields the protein CASSRTGSNTEAFF.

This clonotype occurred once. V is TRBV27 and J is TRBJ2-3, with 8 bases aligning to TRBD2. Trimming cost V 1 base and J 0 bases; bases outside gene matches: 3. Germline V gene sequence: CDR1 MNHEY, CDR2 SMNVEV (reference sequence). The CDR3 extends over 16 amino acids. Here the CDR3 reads CASSLFAGGSTDTQYF. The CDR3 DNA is TGTGCCAGCAGTTTATTCGCGGGAGGAAGCACAGATACGCAGTATTTT.

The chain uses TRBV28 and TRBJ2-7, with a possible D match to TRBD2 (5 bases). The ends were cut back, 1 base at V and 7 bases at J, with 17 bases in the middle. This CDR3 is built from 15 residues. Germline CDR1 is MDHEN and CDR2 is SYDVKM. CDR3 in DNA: TGTGCCAGCAGTTTATCGGGCGGGCGAAGTTGGGAGCAGTACTTC. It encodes CASSLSGGRSWEQYF.

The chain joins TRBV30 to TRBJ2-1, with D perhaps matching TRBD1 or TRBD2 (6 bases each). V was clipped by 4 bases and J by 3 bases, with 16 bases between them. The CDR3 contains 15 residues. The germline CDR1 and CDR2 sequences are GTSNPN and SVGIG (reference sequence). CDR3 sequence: CAWTGGSSVYNEQFF. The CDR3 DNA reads TGTGCCTGGACCGGGGGCAGCAGCGTCTACAATGAGCAGTTCTTC.

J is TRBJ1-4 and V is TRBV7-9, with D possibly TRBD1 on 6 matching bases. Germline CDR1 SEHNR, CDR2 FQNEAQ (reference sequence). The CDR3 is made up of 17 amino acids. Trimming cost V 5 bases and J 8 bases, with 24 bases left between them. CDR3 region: CASSATLTGIGNEKLFF. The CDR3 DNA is TGTGCCAGCAGCGCCACTCTCACAGGGATAGGGAACGAAAAACTGTTTTTT.